Listed below are T cell receptor beta chains from one sample, sequenced in a study of shared clonotypes between healthy human individuals. Method: immunoSEQ multiplex PCR; TCRdb's copy keeps in-frame clones and lacks some. The sample contains 520,000 or so clones, 79% of which appear only once. The sequenced sample consisted of PBMCs. These receptors were collected from a middle-aged woman in good health. Some clones in this sample may be carry-over from other donors' samples. The CDR3 runs from the conserved cysteine through the conserved F or W. A D gene is named only where the DNA matches it firmly. Only part of the rows carry a size: once, few, many, or a class if the clone is expanded.

>-|TRBJ2-3|TRBD1|TRBV27
CASSVQGAGRDTQYF
TGTGCCAGCAGCGTCCAGGGGGCAGGGCGAGATACGCAGTATTTT
>-|TRBJ2-3|TRBD1|TRBV19
CATKQGVGTDTQYF
TGTGCCACCAAACAGGGGGTGGGCACAGATACGCAGTATTTT
>-|TRBJ2-7|TRBD2|TRBV13
CASSSKGGTSAYYEQYF
TGTGCCAGCAGCTCCAAGGGCGGGACTAGCGCCTACTACGAGCAGTACTTC
>-|TRBJ2-7|-|TRBV4-2
CASSQETDTYEQYF
TGTGCCAGCAGCCAAGAGACAGATACCTACGAGCAGTACTTC
>-|TRBJ2-2|-|TRBV18
CASSPRQDLTGELFF
TGTGCCAGCTCACCTCGACAGGACCTCACCGGGGAGCTGTTTTTT
>-|TRBJ1-1|TRBD1|TRBV18
CASSHNRQGLTEAFF
TGTGCCAGCTCGCACAATAGACAGGGTTTAACTGAAGCTTTCTTT
>-|TRBJ2-5|-|TRBV7-9
CASSRGIGVRQETQYF
TGTGCCAGCAGCCGGGGAATCGGAGTTCGGCAAGAGACCCAGTACTTC
>-|TRBJ2-7|TRBD2|TRBV11-2
CASSSTTSGKPYEQYF
TGTGCCAGCAGCTCAACGACTAGCGGAAAACCCTACGAGCAGTACTTC
>-|TRBJ1-5|-|TRBV6-1
CASSPGATGWQPQHF
TGTGCCAGCAGTCCCGGGGCGACAGGCTGGCAGCCCCAGCATTTT
>-|TRBJ2-1|-|TRBV7-2
CASSLGRTSDEQFF
TGTGCCAGCAGCTTAGGGAGGACTTCGGATGAGCAGTTCTTC
>-|TRBJ1-3|TRBD1|TRBV5-6
CASSLRDRVSGNTIYF
TGTGCCAGCAGCTTACGGGACAGGGTTTCTGGAAACACCATATATTTT
>-|TRBJ1-1|-|TRBV6-5
CASSYFGGTEAFF
TGTGCCAGCAGTTACTTTGGGGGGACTGAAGCTTTCTTT
>few|TRBJ2-7|-|TRBV6-5
CASSPPGQAYEQYF
TGTGCCAGCAGTCCCCCGGGACAAGCCTACGAGCAGTACTTC
>many|TRBJ2-1|-|TRBV27
CASSTPATPNEQFF
TGTGCCAGCAGTACGCCCGCGACCCCCAATGAGCAGTTCTTC
>many|TRBJ1-1|-|TRBV29-1
CSVLGGGKNTEAFF
TGCAGCGTTCTGGGGGGGGGAAAGAACACTGAAGCTTTCTTT
>-|TRBJ1-1|-|TRBV19
CASSIHRGMNTEAFF
TGTGCCAGTAGTATTCATAGGGGCATGAACACTGAAGCTTTCTTT
>-|TRBJ1-5|TRBD1|TRBV28
CASSYRGDRNQPQHF
TGTGCCAGCAGTTATAGGGGGGACAGAAATCAGCCCCAGCATTTT
>once|TRBJ1-5|TRBD1|TRBV5-1
CASSLTGVQPQHF
TGCGCCAGCAGCTTAACAGGGGTTCAGCCCCAGCATTTT
>-|TRBJ2-7|TRBD2|TRBV4-2
CASSQGLREDEQYF
TGTGCCAGCAGCCAAGGGTTGCGGGAGGACGAGCAGTACTTC
>-|TRBJ2-7|-|TRBV28
CASSLPGFEQYF
TGTGCCAGCAGTTTACCAGGGTTCGAGCAGTACTTC
>-|TRBJ2-2|-|TRBV28
CASSFFVGELFF
TGTGCCAGCAGTTTTTTTGTTGGGGAGCTGTTTTTT
>-|TRBJ2-5|-|TRBV7-8
CASSPDPRETQYF
TGTGCCAGCAGCCCCGACCCTAGGGAGACCCAGTACTTC
>-|TRBJ2-2|TRBD1|TRBV2
CASSEQGVFGELFF
TGTGCCAGCAGTGAACAGGGGGTTTTCGGGGAGCTGTTTTTT
>-|TRBJ2-1|-|TRBV30
CAWRTGRLNEQFF
TGTGCCTGGAGAACAGGGAGGTTGAATGAGCAGTTCTTC
>-|TRBJ2-2|-|TRBV30
CAWSVPGELFF
TGTGCCTGGAGTGTACCCGGGGAGCTGTTTTTT
>-|TRBJ1-1|-|TRBV7-3
CASSLTDGGEAFF
TGTGCCAGCAGCTTAACGGACGGTGGTGAAGCTTTCTTT
>-|TRBJ1-2|-|TRBV7-8
CASSLARDIRGYTF
TGTGCCAGCAGCTTAGCCAGGGACATCAGGGGCTACACCTTC
>once|TRBJ2-3|-|TRBV7-9
CASSLPAGGADTQYF
TGTGCCAGCAGCTTACCGGCCGGAGGAGCGGATACGCAGTATTTT
>many|TRBJ1-1|TRBD1|TRBV14
CASSQARQGKAFF
TGTGCCAGCAGCCAGGCGAGACAGGGAAAAGCTTTCTTT